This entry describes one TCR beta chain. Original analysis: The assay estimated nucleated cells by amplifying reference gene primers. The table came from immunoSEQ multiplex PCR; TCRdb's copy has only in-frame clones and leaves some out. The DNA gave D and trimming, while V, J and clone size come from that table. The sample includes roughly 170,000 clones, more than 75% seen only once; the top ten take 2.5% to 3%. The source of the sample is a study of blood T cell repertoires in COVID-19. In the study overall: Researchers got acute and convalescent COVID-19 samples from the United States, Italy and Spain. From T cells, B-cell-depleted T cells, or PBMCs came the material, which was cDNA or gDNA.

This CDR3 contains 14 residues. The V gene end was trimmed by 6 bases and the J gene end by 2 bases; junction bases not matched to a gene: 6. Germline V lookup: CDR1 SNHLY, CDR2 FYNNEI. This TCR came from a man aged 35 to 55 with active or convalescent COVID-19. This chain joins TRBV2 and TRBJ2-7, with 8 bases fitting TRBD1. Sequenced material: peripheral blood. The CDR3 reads CASRTGDTAYEQYF. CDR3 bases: TGTGCCAGCAGGACAGGGGACACAGCCTACGAGCAGTACTTC.